The entry below gives a single TCR beta chain sequence along with its context. Its antigen is unknown. This entry comes from a study of cytomegalovirus exposure and HLA in healthy donors. General study results and limits: A highly shared variant cluster was judged a likely technical artifact. A list of 150 to 200 TCR beta chains associated with cytomegalovirus was given. For presence/absence analyses, sequencing depth was assumed to be roughly uniform across donors. Despite most TCR sequences being rare, some public TCRs occurred in many donors.

Both 60 Vbeta primers and 13 Jbeta primers went into the PCR. Using immunoSEQ multiplex PCR, the repertoire was profiled, and TCRdb retains in-frame clones only, with some absent. The table has fewer than 130,000 clones, approximately 79% seen once. CDR1 and CDR2 (germline): SGHRS, YFSETQ. There are 16 residues in the CDR3. Deletions cut 0 bases from V and 2 bases from J, with 14 bases between. Sequencing was carried out using PBMCs. The chain carries TRBV5-1 and TRBJ2-5; D may be TRBD2 (5 bases). This clonotype was obtained from a man between 25 and 39 years old in good health and CMV-seropositive. The chain's CDR3 is CASSLAEGLGQETQYF. The CDR3 DNA is TGCGCCAGCAGCTTGGCAGAGGGTCTAGGGCAAGAGACCCAGTACTTC.